These T cell receptor beta chains were read from a single sample in a study of T cell responses to AZD1222 COVID-19 vaccine. Sequencing was performed with immunoSEQ multiplex PCR; in TCRdb, only in-frame clones are kept and a portion is missing. The repertoire includes 160,000 or so clones, about 90% of them detected once, and about 4.6% sits in the top ten. Specimen: peripheral blood, collected on day 0 of MenACWY control vaccination. The receptors here all came from an adult in good health. CDR3s include the opening cysteine and the closing phenylalanine or tryptophan. Fields, in order: D gene, clone size, CDR3 length, V gene, J gene, CDR3 DNA, CDR3 protein. A D gene is named only where the DNA matches it firmly. Size is omitted from some rows. Given values are once, few, many or a class for expanded clones.

d_gene: NA; abundance: once; len: 14; v_gene: TRBV30; j_gene: TRBJ1-1; CDR3nt: TGTGCCTGGAGTGTAAGGGGGTCGGACACTGAAGCTTTCTTT; CDR3aa: CAWSVRGSDTEAFF
d_gene: TRBD2; abundance: NA; len: 16; v_gene: TRBV14; j_gene: TRBJ2-2; CDR3nt: TGTGCCAGCAGCCCGAGACTAGCGGGAGTCGCCGGGGAGCTGTTTTTT; CDR3aa: CASSPRLAGVAGELFF
d_gene: NA; abundance: NA; len: 11; v_gene: TRBV12-3/TRBV12-4; j_gene: TRBJ1-2; CDR3nt: TGTGCCAGCAGTTTCGGTGGGGGCTACACCTTC; CDR3aa: CASSFGGGYTF
d_gene: NA; abundance: NA; len: 16; v_gene: TRBV28; j_gene: TRBJ1-6; CDR3nt: TGTGCCAGCAGTTTACCCGGGAGCTCCTATAATTCACCCCTCCACTTT; CDR3aa: CASSLPGSSYNSPLHF
d_gene: NA; abundance: NA; len: 17; v_gene: TRBV5-6; j_gene: TRBJ2-3; CDR3nt: TGTGCCAGCAGCTTGGCTCTACGGGGCTTTCGCACAGATACGCAGTATTTT; CDR3aa: CASSLALRGFRTDTQYF
d_gene: TRBD2; abundance: NA; len: 11; v_gene: TRBV11-2; j_gene: TRBJ2-7; CDR3nt: TGTGCCAGCAGTCAGACTAGCCGCCTGAACTTC; CDR3aa: CASSQTSRLNF
d_gene: TRBD1; abundance: NA; len: 15; v_gene: TRBV30; j_gene: TRBJ2-1; CDR3nt: TGTGCCTGGAGTCTCGGACAGGGGTCCTACAATGAGCAGTTCTTC; CDR3aa: CAWSLGQGSYNEQFF
d_gene: NA; abundance: NA; len: 16; v_gene: TRBV6-1; j_gene: TRBJ2-6; CDR3nt: TGTGCCAGCAGAGAAGGTCTAGGCTCTGGGGCCAACGTCCTGACTTTC; CDR3aa: CASREGLGSGANVLTF
d_gene: NA; abundance: NA; len: 13; v_gene: TRBV21-1; j_gene: TRBJ2-1; CDR3nt: TGTGCCAGCAAGAGGTGCCCCTCTGTTGAGCAGTTCTTC; CDR3aa: CASKRCPSVEQFF
d_gene: NA; abundance: NA; len: 13; v_gene: TRBV19; j_gene: TRBJ2-2; CDR3nt: TGTGCCAGTAGTATTCAGGTCACCGGGGAGCTGTTTTTT; CDR3aa: CASSIQVTGELFF
d_gene: NA; abundance: NA; len: 13; v_gene: TRBV15; j_gene: TRBJ2-3; CDR3nt: TGTGCCACCAGCAGGGACCACTTAGATACGCAGTATTTT; CDR3aa: CATSRDHLDTQYF
d_gene: TRBD1; abundance: few; len: 13; v_gene: TRBV10-3; j_gene: TRBJ2-1; CDR3nt: TGTGCCATCAGCCGGGACAGCCCCAATGAGCAGTTCTTC; CDR3aa: CAISRDSPNEQFF
d_gene: NA; abundance: NA; len: 17; v_gene: TRBV6-1; j_gene: TRBJ1-2; CDR3nt: TGTGCCAGCAGTGGCCGCCCCCGGGACCCAGGGCGGGATGGCTACACCTTC; CDR3aa: CASSGRPRDPGRDGYTF
d_gene: TRBD2; abundance: NA; len: 16; v_gene: TRBV5-1; j_gene: TRBJ2-5; CDR3nt: TGCGCCAGCAGCTTGACACCGAGCGGGACCTTAGAGACCCAGTACTTC; CDR3aa: CASSLTPSGTLETQYF
d_gene: TRBD1; abundance: NA; len: 15; v_gene: TRBV9; j_gene: TRBJ1-2; CDR3nt: TGTGCCAGCAGCGTGATGACAGGGGCAAACTATGGCTACACCTTC; CDR3aa: CASSVMTGANYGYTF
d_gene: NA; abundance: NA; len: 14; v_gene: TRBV5-4; j_gene: TRBJ1-3; CDR3nt: TGTGCCAGCAGCTTGATGGGCTCTGGAAACACCATATATTTT; CDR3aa: CASSLMGSGNTIYF
d_gene: NA; abundance: NA; len: 16; v_gene: TRBV3-1/TRBV3-2; j_gene: TRBJ1-5; CDR3nt: TGTGCCAGCAGCGAAAGGGCCCCCATGCCCAATCAGCCCCAGCATTTT; CDR3aa: CASSERAPMPNQPQHF
d_gene: NA; abundance: NA; len: 15; v_gene: TRBV6-1; j_gene: TRBJ2-6; CDR3nt: TGTGCCAGCAGTGAAATGCCGTCTGGGGCCAACGTCCTGACTTTC; CDR3aa: CASSEMPSGANVLTF
d_gene: NA; abundance: NA; len: 15; v_gene: TRBV6-5; j_gene: TRBJ2-7; CDR3nt: TGTGCCAGCAGTTACAAGGGGCACAGCTCCTACGAGCAGTACTTC; CDR3aa: CASSYKGHSSYEQYF
d_gene: NA; abundance: NA; len: 13; v_gene: TRBV5-1; j_gene: TRBJ2-7; CDR3nt: TGCGCCAGCAGCTTGGGTGTGGGCTACGAGCAGTACTTC; CDR3aa: CASSLGVGYEQYF
d_gene: TRBD2; abundance: NA; len: 17; v_gene: TRBV4-1; j_gene: TRBJ2-5; CDR3nt: TGCGCCAGCAGCCAAGGCGAGGGAGGGCGGAACCAAGAGACCCAGTACTTC; CDR3aa: CASSQGEGGRNQETQYF
d_gene: NA; abundance: NA; len: 14; v_gene: TRBV9; j_gene: TRBJ2-7; CDR3nt: TGTGCCAGCAGCGTAGCGGCCAGGGGGGACGAGCAGTACTTC; CDR3aa: CASSVAARGDEQYF
d_gene: TRBD1; abundance: NA; len: 13; v_gene: TRBV6-5; j_gene: TRBJ1-2; CDR3nt: TGTGCCAGCAGCCTACAGGGGAACTATGGCTACACCTTC; CDR3aa: CASSLQGNYGYTF
d_gene: TRBD2; abundance: once; len: 18; v_gene: TRBV5-8; j_gene: TRBJ2-5; CDR3nt: TGTGCCAGCAGCTCCGTGCTGGGGACTAGCGGGAACCAAGAGACCCAGTACTTC; CDR3aa: CASSSVLGTSGNQETQYF
d_gene: NA; abundance: NA; len: 16; v_gene: TRBV19; j_gene: TRBJ2-7; CDR3nt: TGTGCCAGTAGTATTAGGAAGGCAGCAACCCACTACGAGCAGTACTTC; CDR3aa: CASSIRKAATHYEQYF
d_gene: TRBD1; abundance: NA; len: 14; v_gene: TRBV19; j_gene: TRBJ2-7; CDR3nt: TGTGCCAGTAGCCTGGGAAGGGGGCCCTACGAGCAGTACTTC; CDR3aa: CASSLGRGPYEQYF
d_gene: NA; abundance: NA; len: 13; v_gene: TRBV7-3; j_gene: TRBJ2-2; CDR3nt: TGTGCCAGCAGCTTAAGAGCGGCCGGGGAGCTGTTTTTT; CDR3aa: CASSLRAAGELFF